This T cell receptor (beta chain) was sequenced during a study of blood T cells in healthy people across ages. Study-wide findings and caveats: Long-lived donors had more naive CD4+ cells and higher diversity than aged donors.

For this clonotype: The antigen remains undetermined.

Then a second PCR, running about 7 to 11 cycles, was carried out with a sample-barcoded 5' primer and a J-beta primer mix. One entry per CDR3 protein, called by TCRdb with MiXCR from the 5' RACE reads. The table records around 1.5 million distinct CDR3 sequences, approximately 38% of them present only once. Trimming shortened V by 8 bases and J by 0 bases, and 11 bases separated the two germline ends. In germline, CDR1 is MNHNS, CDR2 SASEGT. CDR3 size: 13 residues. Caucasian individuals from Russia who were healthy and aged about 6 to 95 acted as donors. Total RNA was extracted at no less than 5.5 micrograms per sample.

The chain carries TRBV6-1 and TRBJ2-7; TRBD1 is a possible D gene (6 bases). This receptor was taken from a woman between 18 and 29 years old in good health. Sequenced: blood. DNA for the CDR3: TGTGCCAGCGTGACAGGCAACTCCTACGAGCAGTACTTC. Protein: CASVTGNSYEQYF.